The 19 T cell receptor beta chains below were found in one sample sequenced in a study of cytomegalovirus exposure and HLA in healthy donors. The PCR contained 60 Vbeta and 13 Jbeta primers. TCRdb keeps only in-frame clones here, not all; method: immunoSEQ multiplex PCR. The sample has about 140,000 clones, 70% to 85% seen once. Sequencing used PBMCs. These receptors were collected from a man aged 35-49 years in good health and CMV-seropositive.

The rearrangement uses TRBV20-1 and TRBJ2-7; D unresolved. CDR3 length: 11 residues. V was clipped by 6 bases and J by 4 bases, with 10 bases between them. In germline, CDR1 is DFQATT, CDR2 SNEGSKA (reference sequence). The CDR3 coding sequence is TGCAGTGCGCACAGCCTTTACGAGCAGTACTTC. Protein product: CSAHSLYEQYF.

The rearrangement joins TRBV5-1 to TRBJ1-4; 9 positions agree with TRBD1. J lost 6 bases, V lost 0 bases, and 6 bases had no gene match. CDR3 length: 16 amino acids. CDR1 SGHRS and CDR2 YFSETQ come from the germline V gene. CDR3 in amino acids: CASSLEGQGLYEKLFF. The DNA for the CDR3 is TGCGCCAGCAGCTTGGAGGGACAGGGCCTTTATGAAAAACTGTTTTTT. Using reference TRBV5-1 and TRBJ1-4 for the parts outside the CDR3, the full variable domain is KAGVTQTPRYLIKTRGQQVTLSCSPISGHRSVSWYQQTPGQGLQFLFEYFSETQRNKGNFPGRFSGRQFSNSRSEMNVSTLELGDSALYLCASSLEGQGLYEKLFFGSGTQLSVL.

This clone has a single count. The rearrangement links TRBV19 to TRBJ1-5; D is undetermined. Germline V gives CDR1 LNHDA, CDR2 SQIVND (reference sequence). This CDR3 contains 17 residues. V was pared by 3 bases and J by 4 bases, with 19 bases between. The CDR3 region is CASSIPLLQGGNQPQHF. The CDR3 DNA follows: TGTGCCAGTAGTATCCCCCTATTACAAGGCGGTAATCAGCCCCAGCATTTT.

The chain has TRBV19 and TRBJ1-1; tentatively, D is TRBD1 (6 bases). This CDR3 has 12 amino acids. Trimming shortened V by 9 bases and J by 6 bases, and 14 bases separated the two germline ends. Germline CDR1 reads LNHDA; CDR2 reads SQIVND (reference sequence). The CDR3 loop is CASSTGFAEAFF. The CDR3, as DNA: TGTGCCAGCTCCACAGGGTTTGCTGAAGCTTTCTTT.

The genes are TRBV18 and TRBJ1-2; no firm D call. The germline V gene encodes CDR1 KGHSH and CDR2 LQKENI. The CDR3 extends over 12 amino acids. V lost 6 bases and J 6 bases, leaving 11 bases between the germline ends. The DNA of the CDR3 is TGTGCCAGCTCCCCCCGAGTGGATGGCTACACCTTC. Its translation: CASSPRVDGYTF.

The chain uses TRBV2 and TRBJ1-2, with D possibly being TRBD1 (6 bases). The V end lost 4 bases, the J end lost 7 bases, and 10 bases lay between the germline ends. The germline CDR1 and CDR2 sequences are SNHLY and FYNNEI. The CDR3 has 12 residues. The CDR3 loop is CASSVSGAGYTF. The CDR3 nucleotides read TGTGCCAGCAGTGTTTCAGGGGCTGGCTACACCTTC.

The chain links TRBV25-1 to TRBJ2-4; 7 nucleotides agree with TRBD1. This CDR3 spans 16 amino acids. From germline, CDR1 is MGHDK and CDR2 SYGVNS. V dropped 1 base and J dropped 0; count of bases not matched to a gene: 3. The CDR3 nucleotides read TGTGCCAGCAGTGAATCAGGGGGATTAGCCAAAAACATTCAGTACTTC. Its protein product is CASSESGGLAKNIQYF.

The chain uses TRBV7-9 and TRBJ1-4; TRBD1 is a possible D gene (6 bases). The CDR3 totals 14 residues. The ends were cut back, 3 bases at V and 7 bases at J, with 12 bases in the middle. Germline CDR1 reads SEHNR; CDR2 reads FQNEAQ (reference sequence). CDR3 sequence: CASSFDRWSEKLFF. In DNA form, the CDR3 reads TGTGCCAGCAGCTTCGACAGGTGGAGTGAAAAACTGTTTTTT. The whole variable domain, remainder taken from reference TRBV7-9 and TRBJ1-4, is DTGVSQNPRHKITKRGQNVTFRCDPISEHNRLYWYRQTLGQGPEFLTYFQNEAQLEKSRLLSDRFSAERPKGSFSTLEIQRTEQGDSAMYLCASSFDRWSEKLFFGSGTQLSVL.

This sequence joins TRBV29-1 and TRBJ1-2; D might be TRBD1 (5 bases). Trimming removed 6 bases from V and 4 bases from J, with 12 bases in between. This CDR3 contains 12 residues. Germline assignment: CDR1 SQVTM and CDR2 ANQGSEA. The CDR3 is CSVTSDTYGYTF. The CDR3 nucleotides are TGCAGCGTGACCTCGGACACCTATGGCTACACCTTC.

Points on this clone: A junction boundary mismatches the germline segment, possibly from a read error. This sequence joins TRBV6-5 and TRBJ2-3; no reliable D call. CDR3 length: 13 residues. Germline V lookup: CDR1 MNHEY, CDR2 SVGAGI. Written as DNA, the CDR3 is TGTGCCATCAGTATAGTCAGCGCAGATACGCAGTATTTT. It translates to CAISIVSADTQYF.

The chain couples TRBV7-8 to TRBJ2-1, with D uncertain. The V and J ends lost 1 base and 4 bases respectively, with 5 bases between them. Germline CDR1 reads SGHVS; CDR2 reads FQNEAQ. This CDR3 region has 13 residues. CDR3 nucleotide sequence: TGTGCCAGCAGCTTAGTTGCGTACAATGAGCAGTTCTTC. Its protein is CASSLVAYNEQFF.

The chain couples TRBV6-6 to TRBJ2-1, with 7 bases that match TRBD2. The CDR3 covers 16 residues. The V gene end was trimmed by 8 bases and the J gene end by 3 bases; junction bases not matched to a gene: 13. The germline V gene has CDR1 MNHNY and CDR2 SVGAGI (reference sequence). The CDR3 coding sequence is TGTGCCAGCTTGTTTCGTCCCCGGGACTACTACAATGAGCAGTTCTTC. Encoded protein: CASLFRPRDYYNEQFF.

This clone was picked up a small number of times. For the CDR3, the DNA is TGTGCCAGCAGTTACCTAGACAATGAGCAGTTCTTC. As protein: CASSYLDNEQFF. V is TRBV6-5 and J is TRBJ2-1; D is undetermined. This CDR3 comprises 12 residues. CDR1 MNHEY and CDR2 SVGAGI come from the germline V gene. The V end lost 2 bases, the J end lost 5 bases, and 4 bases lay between the germline ends.

The CDR3 reads CASSATSTDTQYF. CDR3 bases: TGTGCCAGCAGCGCAACTAGCACAGATACGCAGTATTTT. V usage is TRBV9 and J usage is TRBJ2-3, with D unclear. Germline V gives CDR1 SGDLS, CDR2 YYNGEE. CDR3 length: 13 amino acids. The V and J ends lost 3 bases and 0 bases respectively, with 5 bases between them.

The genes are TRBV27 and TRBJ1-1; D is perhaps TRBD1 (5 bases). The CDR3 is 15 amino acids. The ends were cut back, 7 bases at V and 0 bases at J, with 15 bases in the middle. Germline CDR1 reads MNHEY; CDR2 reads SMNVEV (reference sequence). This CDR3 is CASKDGGFMNTEAFF. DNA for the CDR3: TGTGCCAGCAAAGATGGGGGGTTCATGAACACTGAAGCTTTCTTT.

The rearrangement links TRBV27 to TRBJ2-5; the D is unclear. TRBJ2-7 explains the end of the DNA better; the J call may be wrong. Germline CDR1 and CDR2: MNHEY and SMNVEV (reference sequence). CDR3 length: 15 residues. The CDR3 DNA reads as TGTGCCAGCAGAAAGCGTCTAGAGGCTTCCTACGAGCAGTACTTC. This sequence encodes CASRKRLEASYEQYF.

The CDR3 nucleotides read TGTGCCAGCAGTCCTTATTGGCAGGGCACAGATACGCAGTATTTT. Translated, it gives CASSPYWQGTDTQYF. The genes are TRBV11-2 and TRBJ2-3; no firm D call. Germline CDR1 reads SGHAT; CDR2 reads FQNNGV. The CDR3 loop spans 15 amino acids. V was clipped by 6 bases and J by 1 base, with 14 bases between them. The whole variable domain, filled in from reference TRBV11-2 and TRBJ2-3, reads EAGVAQSPRYKIIEKRQSVAFWCNPISGHATLYWYQQILGQGPKLLIQFQNNGVVDDSQLPKDRFSAERLKGVDSTLKIQPAKLEDSAVYLCASSPYWQGTDTQYFGPGTRLTVL.

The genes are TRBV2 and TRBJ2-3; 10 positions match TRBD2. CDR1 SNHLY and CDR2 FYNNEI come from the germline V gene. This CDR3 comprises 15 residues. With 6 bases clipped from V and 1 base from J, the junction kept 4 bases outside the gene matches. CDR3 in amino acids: CASRRLAGGTDTQYF. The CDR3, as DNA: TGTGCCAGCAGGAGACTAGCGGGTGGCACAGATACGCAGTATTTT.

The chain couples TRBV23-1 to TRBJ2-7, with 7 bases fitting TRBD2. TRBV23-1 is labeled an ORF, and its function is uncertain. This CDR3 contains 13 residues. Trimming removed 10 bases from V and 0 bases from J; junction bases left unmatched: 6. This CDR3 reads CATGGGDSYEQYF. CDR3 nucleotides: TGCGCCACCGGTGGGGGGGACTCCTACGAGCAGTACTTC.